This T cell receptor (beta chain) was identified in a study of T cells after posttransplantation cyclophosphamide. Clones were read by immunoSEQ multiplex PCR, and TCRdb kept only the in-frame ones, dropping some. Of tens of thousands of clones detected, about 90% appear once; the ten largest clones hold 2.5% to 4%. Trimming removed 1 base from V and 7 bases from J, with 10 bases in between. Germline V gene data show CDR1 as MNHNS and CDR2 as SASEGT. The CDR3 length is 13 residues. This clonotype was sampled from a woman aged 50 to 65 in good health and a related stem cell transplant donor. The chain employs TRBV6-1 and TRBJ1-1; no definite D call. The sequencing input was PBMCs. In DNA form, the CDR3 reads TGTGCCAGCAGTGAAGTCTCGAGGGATGAAGCTTTCTTT. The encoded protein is CASSEVSRDEAFF.